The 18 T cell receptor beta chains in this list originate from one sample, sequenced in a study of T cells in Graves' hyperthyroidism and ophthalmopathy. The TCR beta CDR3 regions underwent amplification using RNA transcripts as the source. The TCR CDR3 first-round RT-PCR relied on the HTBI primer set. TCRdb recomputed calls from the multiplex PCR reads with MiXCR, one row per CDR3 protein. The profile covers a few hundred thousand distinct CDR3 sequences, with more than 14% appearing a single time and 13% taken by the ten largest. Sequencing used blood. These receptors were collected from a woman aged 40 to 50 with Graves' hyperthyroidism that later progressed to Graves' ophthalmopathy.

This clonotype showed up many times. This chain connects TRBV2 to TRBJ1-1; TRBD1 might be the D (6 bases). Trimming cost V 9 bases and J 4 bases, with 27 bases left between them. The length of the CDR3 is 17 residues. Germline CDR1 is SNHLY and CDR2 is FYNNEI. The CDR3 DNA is TGTGCCAGATACACCCTCACAGGGATAAGCGCGACCACTGAAGCTTTCTTT. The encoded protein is CARYTLTGISATTEAFF.

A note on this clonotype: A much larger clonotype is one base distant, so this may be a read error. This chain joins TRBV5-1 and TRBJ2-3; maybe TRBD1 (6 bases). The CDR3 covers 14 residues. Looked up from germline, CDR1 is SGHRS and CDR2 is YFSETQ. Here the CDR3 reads CASSSQGYTDAQYF. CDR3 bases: TGCGCCAGCAGTTCACAGGGATACACAGATGCGCAGTATTTT. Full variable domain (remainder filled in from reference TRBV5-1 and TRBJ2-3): KAGVTQTPRYLIKTRGQQVTLSCSPISGHRSVSWYQQTPGQGLQFLFEYFSETQRNKGNFPGRFSGRQFSNSRSEMNVSTLELGDSALYLCASSSQGYTDAQYFGPGTRLTVL.

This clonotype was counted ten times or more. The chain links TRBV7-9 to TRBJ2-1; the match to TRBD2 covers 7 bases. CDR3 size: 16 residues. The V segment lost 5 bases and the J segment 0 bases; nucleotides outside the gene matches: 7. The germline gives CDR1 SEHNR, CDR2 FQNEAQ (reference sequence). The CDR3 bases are TGTGCCAGCAGCCCTCAGCGGGGTGGCTCCTACAATGAGCAGTTCTTC. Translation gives CASSPQRGGSYNEQFF.

CDR3 protein: CASTGLALKESSTDTQYF. The CDR3 nucleotides are TGTGCCAGCACGGGACTAGCGCTAAAAGAATCTAGCACAGATACGCAGTATTTT. The chain carries TRBV3-1 and TRBJ2-3; 10 bases are a match to TRBD2. Germline lookup yields CDR1 LGHDT and CDR2 YNNKEL (reference sequence). The CDR3 totals 18 residues. V shed 7 bases, J shed 0 bases, and the junction held 13 bases outside the gene matches.

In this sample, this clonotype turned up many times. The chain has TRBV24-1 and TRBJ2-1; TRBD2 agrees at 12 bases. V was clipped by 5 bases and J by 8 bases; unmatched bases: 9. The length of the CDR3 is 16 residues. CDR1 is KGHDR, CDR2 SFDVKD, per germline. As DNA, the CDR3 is TGTGCCACCAGTGTTCGGCCTAGCGGGAGGGCGGATGAGCAGTTCTTC. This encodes CATSVRPSGRADEQFF.

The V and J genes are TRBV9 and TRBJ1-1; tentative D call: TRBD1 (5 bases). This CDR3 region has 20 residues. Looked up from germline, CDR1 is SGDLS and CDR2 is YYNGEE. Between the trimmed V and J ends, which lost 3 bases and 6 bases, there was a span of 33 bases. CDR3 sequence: CASSAAAKMVRGGGSAEAFF. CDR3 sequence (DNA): TGTGCCAGCAGCGCAGCGGCGAAAATGGTACGGGGCGGGGGATCGGCTGAAGCTTTCTTT.

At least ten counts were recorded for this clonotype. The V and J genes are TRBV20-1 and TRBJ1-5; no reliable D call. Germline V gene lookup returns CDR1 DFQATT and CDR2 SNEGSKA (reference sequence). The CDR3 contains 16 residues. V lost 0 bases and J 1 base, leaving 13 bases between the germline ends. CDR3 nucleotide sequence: TGCAGTGCTAGAGATGAAGGATGGGGAAGCAATCAGCCCCAGCATTTT. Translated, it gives CSARDEGWGSNQPQHF.

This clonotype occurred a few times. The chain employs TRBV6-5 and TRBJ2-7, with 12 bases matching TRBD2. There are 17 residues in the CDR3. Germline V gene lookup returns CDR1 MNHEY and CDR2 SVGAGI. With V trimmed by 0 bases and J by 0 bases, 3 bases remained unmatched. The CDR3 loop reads CASSYSGTSGYSYEQYF. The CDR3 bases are TGTGCCAGCAGTTACTCCGGGACTAGCGGGTACTCCTACGAGCAGTACTTC.

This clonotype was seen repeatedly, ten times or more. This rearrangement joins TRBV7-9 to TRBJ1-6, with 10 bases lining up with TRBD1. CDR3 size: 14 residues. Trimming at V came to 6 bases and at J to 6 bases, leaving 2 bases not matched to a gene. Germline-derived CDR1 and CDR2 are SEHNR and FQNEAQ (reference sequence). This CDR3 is CASSWDRGNSPLHF. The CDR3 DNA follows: TGTGCCAGCAGTTGGGACAGGGGTAATTCACCCCTCCACTTT.

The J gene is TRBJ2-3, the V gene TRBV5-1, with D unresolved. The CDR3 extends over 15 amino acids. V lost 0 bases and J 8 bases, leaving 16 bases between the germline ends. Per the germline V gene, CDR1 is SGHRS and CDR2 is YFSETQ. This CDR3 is CASSLEGQESGTQYF. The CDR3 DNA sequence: TGCGCCAGCAGCTTGGAAGGGCAGGAGTCAGGTACGCAGTATTTT. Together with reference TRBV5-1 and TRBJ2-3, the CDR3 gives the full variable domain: KAGVTQTPRYLIKTRGQQVTLSCSPISGHRSVSWYQQTPGQGLQFLFEYFSETQRNKGNFPGRFSGRQFSNSRSEMNVSTLELGDSALYLCASSLEGQESGTQYFGPGTRLTVL.

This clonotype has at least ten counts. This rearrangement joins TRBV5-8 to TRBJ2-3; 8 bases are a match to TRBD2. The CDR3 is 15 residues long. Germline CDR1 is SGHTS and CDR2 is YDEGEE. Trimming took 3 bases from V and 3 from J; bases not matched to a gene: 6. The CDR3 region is CASSYSGAKTDTQYF. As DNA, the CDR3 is TGTGCCAGCAGCTATAGCGGGGCGAAAACAGATACGCAGTATTTT.

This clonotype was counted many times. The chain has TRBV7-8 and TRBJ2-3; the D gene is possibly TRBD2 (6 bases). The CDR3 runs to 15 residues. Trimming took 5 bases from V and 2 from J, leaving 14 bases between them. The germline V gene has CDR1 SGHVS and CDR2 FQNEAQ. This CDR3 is CASSPTSWYTDTQYF. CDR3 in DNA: TGTGCCAGCAGCCCTACTAGCTGGTACACAGATACGCAGTATTTT.

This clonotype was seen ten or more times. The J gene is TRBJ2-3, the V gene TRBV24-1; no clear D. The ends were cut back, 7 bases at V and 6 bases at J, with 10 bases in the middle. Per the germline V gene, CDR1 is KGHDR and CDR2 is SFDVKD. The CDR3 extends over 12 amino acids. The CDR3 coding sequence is TGTGCCACCAGCAGACCTGGGGATACGCAGTATTTT. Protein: CATSRPGDTQYF.

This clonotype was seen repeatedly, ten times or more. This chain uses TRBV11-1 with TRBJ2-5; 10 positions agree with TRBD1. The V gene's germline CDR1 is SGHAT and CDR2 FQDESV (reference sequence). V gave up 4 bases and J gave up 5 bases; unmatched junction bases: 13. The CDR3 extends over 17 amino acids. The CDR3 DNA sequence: TGTGCCAGCAGCTACTCCGGGACAGGGGCCGGGGGGGAGACCCAGTACTTC. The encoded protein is CASSYSGTGAGGETQYF. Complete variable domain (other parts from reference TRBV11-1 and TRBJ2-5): EAEVAQSPRYKITEKSQAVAFWCDPISGHATLYWYRQILGQGPELLVQFQDESVVDDSQLPKDRFSAERLKGVDSTLKIQPAELGDSAMYLCASSYSGTGAGGETQYFGPGTRLLVL.

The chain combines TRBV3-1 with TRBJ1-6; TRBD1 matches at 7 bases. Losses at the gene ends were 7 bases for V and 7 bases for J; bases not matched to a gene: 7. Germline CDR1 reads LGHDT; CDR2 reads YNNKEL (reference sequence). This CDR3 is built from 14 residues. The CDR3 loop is CASTTTGRNSPLHF. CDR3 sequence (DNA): TGTGCCAGCACCACGACAGGGCGCAATTCACCCCTCCACTTT.

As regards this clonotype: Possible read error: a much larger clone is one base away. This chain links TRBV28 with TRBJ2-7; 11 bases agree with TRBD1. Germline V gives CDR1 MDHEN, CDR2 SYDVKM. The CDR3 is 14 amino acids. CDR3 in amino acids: CDSAPGTGGYEQYF. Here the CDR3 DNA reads TGTGACAGCGCCCCCGGGACAGGGGGCTACGAGCAGTACTTC.

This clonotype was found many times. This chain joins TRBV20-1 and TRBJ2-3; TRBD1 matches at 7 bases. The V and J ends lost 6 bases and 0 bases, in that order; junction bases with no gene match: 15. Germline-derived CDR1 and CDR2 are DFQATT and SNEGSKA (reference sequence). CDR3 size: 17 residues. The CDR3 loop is CSAFSTQGSTSTDTQYF. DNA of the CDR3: TGCAGTGCCTTTTCCACACAGGGGTCCACTAGCACAGATACGCAGTATTTT.

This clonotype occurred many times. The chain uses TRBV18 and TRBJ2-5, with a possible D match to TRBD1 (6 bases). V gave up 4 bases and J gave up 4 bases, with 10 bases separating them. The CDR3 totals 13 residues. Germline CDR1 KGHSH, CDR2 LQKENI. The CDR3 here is CASSLQGAETQYF. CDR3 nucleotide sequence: TGTGCCAGCTCACTACAGGGAGCAGAGACCCAGTACTTC.